This TCR beta chain emerged from a study of blood T cell repertoires in COVID-19. The overall study: The United States, Italy and Spain provided the acute and convalescent COVID-19 samples. PBMCs, B-cell-depleted T cells, or T cells provided the cDNA or gDNA that made up the material.

CDR3 length equals 17 residues. Methods used by the authors: Estimation of nucleated cell counts relied on the amplification of reference gene primers. The assay was immunoSEQ multiplex PCR, and TCRdb's table has in-frame clones only and misses some. Clonal size and the V and J genes are those of that table, whereas D and trimming came from the DNA. The repertoire holds tens of thousands of clones, approximately 90% seen once, with less than 6% in the top ten. The receptor was isolated from a woman aged 80 or older with active COVID-19. Sequencing was done on a sample of peripheral blood. This chain joins TRBV21-1 and TRBJ2-1; TRBD2, the table's D call, was not compared with the DNA. TRBV21-1 is shown as a pseudogene. The CDR3 coding sequence is TGTGCCAGCAGCAAAGGGCCCATGGGAGGGCAGGGGCATGAGCAGTTCTTC. This codes for CASSKGPMGGQGHEQFF.